These T cell receptor beta chains were read from a single sample in a study of T cell changes during pregnancy in multiple sclerosis. The method was immunoSEQ multiplex PCR; TCRdb's version includes in-frame clones alone and lacks a portion of them. The table has roughly 87,000 clones, 80% to 95% seen once; the top ten hold around 1.4%. The sample here was peripheral blood, taken in the third trimester of pregnancy. These receptors came from a female donor in good health, enrolled as a control in a pregnancy study. Each CDR3 is given with its conserved first and last residue. D genes are given only for firm matches. Clone size is given for some rows only: seen once, a few or many times, or a class if the clone is expanded.

TGTGCCAGCAGTTACAGGGGGCTCGAAAAACTGTTTTTT | CASSYRGLEKLFF | . | TRBD1 | TRBJ1-4 | TRBV6-5
TGTGCCAGCAGCCGAGGACTAGCGGGGGGGGACAATGAGCAGTTCTTC | CASSRGLAGGDNEQFF | . | TRBD2 | TRBJ2-1 | TRBV4-2
TGTGCCAGCTCACTAGGGGGGGTGTGGAATGAGCAGTTCTTC | CASSLGGVWNEQFF | . | . | TRBJ2-1 | TRBV18
TGTGCCAGCAGTGCGGGGACTAGCGGGAGCCACGAGCAGTACTTC | CASSAGTSGSHEQYF | . | TRBD2 | TRBJ2-7 | TRBV2
TGTGCCAGCAGCTTAGGAACAGCCTACGAGCAGTACTTC | CASSLGTAYEQYF | . | . | TRBJ2-7 | TRBV7-8
TGTGCCAGCAGCACCCTGGGGACTAGCGGGAGGGCCTTTGAGACCCAGTACTTC | CASSTLGTSGRAFETQYF | . | TRBD2 | TRBJ2-5 | TRBV7-9
TGCAGCGTTGTTCGGGATGAGCAGTTCTTC | CSVVRDEQFF | . | . | TRBJ2-1 | TRBV29-1
TGTGCCTGGCTACAGGGATATATGTCCTACGAGCAGTACTTC | CAWLQGYMSYEQYF | . | . | TRBJ2-7 | TRBV30
TGTGCCAGCAGCCAAATACAGGGGTACGGCAATCAGCCCCAGCATTTT | CASSQIQGYGNQPQHF | . | TRBD1 | TRBJ1-5 | TRBV4-2
TGTGCCAGCAGTTACGCCCGGACGGGACTCTATGGCTACACCTTC | CASSYARTGLYGYTF | once | . | TRBJ1-2 | TRBV6-6
TGTGCCATCAGTGAGTCGGCACAGCAGTACTTC | CAISESAQQYF | . | . | TRBJ2-7 | TRBV10-3
TGTGCCAGCAGTTTGACAGGGGTGTCGGACGAGCAGTACTTC | CASSLTGVSDEQYF | . | TRBD1 | TRBJ2-7 | TRBV28
TGTGCCAGCAGCTTAGGGGGCGCTAGCACAGATACGCAGTATTTT | CASSLGGASTDTQYF | . | . | TRBJ2-3 | TRBV7-9
TGTGCCAGCAGTGAGACAGGGGTCCAAGAGACCCAGTACTTC | CASSETGVQETQYF | . | TRBD1 | TRBJ2-5 | TRBV6-5
TGTGCCAGCAGTGGCCGGGACAGGAGCTACGAGCAGTACTTC | CASSGRDRSYEQYF | . | TRBD1 | TRBJ2-7 | TRBV6-1